Listed below are T cell receptor beta chains from one sample, sequenced in a study of monozygotic twins with inflammatory bowel disease. TCRdb derives one entry per CDR3 protein from the 5' RACE reads, leaving out DNA. The sample features fewer than 450,000 distinct CDR3 sequences, with 2.5% to 3% in its top ten. Sequenced material: blood. The receptor set was obtained from a human donor with ulcerative colitis or Crohn's disease, or a healthy co-twin of an affected twin (not recorded which). Each CDR3 is given with its conserved first and last residue.

J | V | CDR3
TRBJ2-7 | TRBV20-1 | CSARDMSYEQYF
TRBJ2-5 | TRBV7-9 | CASSSTSGNYQETQYF
TRBJ2-5 | TRBV4-3 | CASSRVTKLAGEQETQYF
TRBJ1-1 | TRBV12-3/TRBV12-4 | CASSPTQGLNTEAFF
TRBJ2-5 | TRBV7-8 | CASSFLLLSGNTNPRTQYF
TRBJ2-7 | TRBV27 | CASMRQGLNEQYF
TRBJ2-7 | TRBV10-3 | CAISGPTGGYEQYF
TRBJ2-7 | TRBV12-3/TRBV12-4 | CASSLWGKGDYEQYF
TRBJ1-2 | TRBV25-1 | CASSELNYGYTF
TRBJ1-2 | TRBV4-3 | CASSQGDRDDGYTF
TRBJ1-5 | TRBV9 | CASSVRGIINQPQHF
TRBJ2-7 | TRBV10-3 | CAISGDRTLVYEQYF
TRBJ2-5 | TRBV5-1 | CASSLDRTGVTETQYF
TRBJ2-1 | TRBV29-1 | CSVTRDRGYNEQFF
TRBJ2-7 | TRBV19 | CASSIVGNSYEQYF
TRBJ2-5 | TRBV24-1 | CATRARGRETQYF
TRBJ2-1 | TRBV18 | CASSPQGLAGDGEQFF
TRBJ1-6 | TRBV3-1 | CASSLQGASSPLHF
TRBJ1-2 | TRBV4-1 | CASSSDRGYGYTF
TRBJ2-3 | TRBV5-1 | CASSLEGALRTDTQYF
TRBJ2-7 | TRBV12-3/TRBV12-4 | CASSFGTPYEQYF
TRBJ1-2 | TRBV30 | CAWTGVGNYGYTF
TRBJ2-7 | TRBV21-1 | CASSLMSICLPGVQYF
TRBJ1-2 | TRBV7-9 | CASSLQGAMGYTF
TRBJ1-2 | TRBV30 | CAWSVLGLGYTF
TRBJ2-2 | TRBV5-1 | CASSLVGGYTGELFF
TRBJ1-2 | TRBV15 | CATSRETGVNGYTF
TRBJ1-2 | TRBV6-5 | CASSYSTGGNYGYNF
TRBJ1-2 | TRBV12-3/TRBV12-4 | CASRTASRTNYGYTF
TRBJ2-1 | TRBV6-5 | CASSYSPSRDEQFF
TRBJ2-7 | TRBV2 | CASSERGTAFYEQYF
TRBJ1-5 | TRBV5-6 | CASSWEGSNQPQHF
TRBJ2-7 | TRBV5-1 | CASSPPGTSYEQYF
TRBJ2-3 | TRBV7-2 | CASSLPADTQYF
TRBJ1-2 | TRBV6-1 | CASSPQDSFPFSNYGCTF
TRBJ2-3 | TRBV28 | CASGSSFGIQWGDTQYF
TRBJ1-5 | TRBV18 | CASSPRATSNQPQHF
TRBJ2-3 | TRBV5-6 | CVSSLDGEGRKAADTQYF
TRBJ1-1 | TRBV10-3 | CAISDPAEVNTEAFF
TRBJ2-2 | TRBV25-1 | CASSEGFSTGELFF
TRBJ2-1 | TRBV27 | CASSFWASGADEQFF
TRBJ1-3 | TRBV7-9 | CASRHRIGGPGNTIYF
TRBJ1-2 | TRBV7-2 | CASSLRQLNYGYTF
TRBJ2-2 | TRBV25-1 | CASSRSGELFF
TRBJ1-4 | TRBV5-1 | CASSSGATNEKLFF
TRBJ2-1 | TRBV9 | CASSGDINEQFF
TRBJ2-1 | TRBV20-1 | CSAVQGLSNEQFF
TRBJ1-1 | TRBV9 | CASSVVSPGLGEAFF
TRBJ1-1 | TRBV10-3 | CAISESSERQMNTEAFF
TRBJ2-2 | TRBV18 | CASSPPSGLNTGELFF
TRBJ2-7 | TRBV5-4 | CASSLWQGPDDYEQYF
TRBJ2-1 | TRBV24-1 | CATSLTGANNEQLF
TRBJ2-5 | TRBV12-3/TRBV12-4 | CASSRSAEETQYF